This entry is about one T cell receptor (beta chain). Its target is not known. Vbeta (60) and Jbeta (13) primers were used in the PCR. The assay was immunoSEQ multiplex PCR, and TCRdb's table has in-frame clones only and misses some. This table holds fewer than 250,000 clones, more than 65% found once. The data were obtained in a study of cytomegalovirus exposure and HLA in healthy donors. Whole-study findings and limits: Within a later analysis, the majority of CMV-associated TCR beta chains appeared HLA-restricted.

Trimming at V came to 4 bases and at J to 4 bases, leaving 0 bases not matched to a gene. The CDR3 extends over 13 amino acids. CDR1 WSHSY and CDR2 SAAADI come from the germline V gene. The chain combines TRBV10-2 with TRBJ1-5; the match to TRBD1 covers 8 bases. This TCR derives from a woman in her 30s in good health and CMV-seropositive. Sample: PBMCs. The CDR3 bases are TGCGCCAGCAGTGGACAGGGGAATCAGCCCCAGCATTTT. Its translation is CASSGQGNQPQHF.